In its sample, the clone carrying this T cell receptor (beta chain) was seen a few times. The source of the sample is a study of blood T cell repertoires in COVID-19. Study in general: Italy, Spain and the United States were the sources of the convalescent and acute COVID-19 samples. The cDNA or gDNA used as material had been derived from T cells, B-cell-depleted T cells, or PBMCs.

During active infection, Seattle patients enrolled and were then monitored through disease. Per the study methods: Amplified reference gene primers provided the basis for estimating nucleated cell counts. TCRdb's table, derived via immunoSEQ multiplex PCR, lists solely in-frame clones and lacks some. The V and J calls and the clone size are those of that table, but D and trimming were determined from the DNA. In the table there are around 190,000 clones, approximately 90% of which are singletons. J gave up 4 bases and V 2 bases, and 10 bases lay outside the gene matches. CDR1 and CDR2 from the germline V gene are SGHTA and FQGTGA. CDR3 length: 18 residues.

The sample comprised peripheral blood. The chain carries TRBV7-3 and TRBJ2-1, with 11 positions matching TRBD2. The sequence derives from a man aged 50-60 years with COVID-19, enrolled during active disease. The CDR3 spells CASSLGRKTSGSYNEQFF. The CDR3 coding sequence is TGTGCCAGCAGCTTAGGGAGAAAAACTAGCGGGAGTTACAATGAGCAGTTCTTC.